A single T cell receptor (beta chain) is shown here with its context. What it binds is not known. This CDR3 is also generated by other DNA sequences in the sample. The source of the sample is a study of cytotoxic CD8 clonotypes in ibrutinib-treated CLL. Study-wide background: Partial response occurred in approximately 25 patients and complete response in 2; at median about 70 months, 14 remained remitted and roughly twelve progressed. An average of about 250,000 productive templates and approximately 91,000 productive rearrangements was obtained per sample. General study results and limits: Treatment left the uncommon public clonotypes either contracted or stable in frequency.

Clones were sequenced by immunoSEQ multiplex PCR, and TCRdb holds only the in-frame ones, with some missing. Here the sample spans approximately 190,000 clones, 60% to 80% being singletons. V lost 5 bases, J lost 7 bases, and 2 bases lay in between. The CDR3 has 9 residues. The germline V gene encodes CDR1 SNHLY and CDR2 FYNNEI. The chain links TRBV2 to TRBJ1-2; no definite D call. The receptor comes from a human donor with chronic lymphocytic leukemia. Sequenced here: PBMCs, sampled after 12 months of ibrutinib treatment. CDR3 nucleotide sequence: TGTGCCAGCAGTCGTGGCTACACCTTC. Translation gives CASSRGYTF.